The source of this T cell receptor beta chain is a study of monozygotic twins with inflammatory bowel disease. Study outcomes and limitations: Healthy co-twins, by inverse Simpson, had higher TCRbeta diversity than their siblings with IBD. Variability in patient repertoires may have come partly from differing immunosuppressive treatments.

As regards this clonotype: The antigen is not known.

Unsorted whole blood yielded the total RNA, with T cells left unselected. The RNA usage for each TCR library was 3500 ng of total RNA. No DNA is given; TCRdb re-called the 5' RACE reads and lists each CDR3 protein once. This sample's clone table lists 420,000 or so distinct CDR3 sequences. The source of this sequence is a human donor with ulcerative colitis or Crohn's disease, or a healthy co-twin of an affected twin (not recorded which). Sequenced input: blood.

The CDR3 loop reads CASSLLGPANTGELFF. The V call is TRBV12-3 or TRBV12-4, the J call TRBJ2-2; TCRdb selects TRBD1, and the lack of DNA leaves this call unchecked. The CDR3 consists of 16 residues.